This record concerns one T cell receptor (beta chain) sequence. Its specific antigen is unknown. Base qualities are not at hand, and no much larger clone is one base apart. These data belong to a study of T cell changes during pregnancy in multiple sclerosis (dated by TCRdb to between 2017 and 2020). Looking at the study overall: In women with multiple sclerosis, the researchers looked at how the T cell repertoire shifted as pregnancy progressed.

V is cut by 6 bases and J by 2 bases, and the space between the germline ends is 15 bases. Looking up the germline V gene (reference sequence) yields CDR1 LNHDA and CDR2 SQIVND. The CDR3 goes from the cysteine to the phenylalanine over 15 residues. Of the read, only the CDR3 DNA is kept; its 45 bases are in frame from base 1. Library preparation employed the immunoSEQ multiplex PCR assay. As stored in TCRdb, this immuneACCESS dataset retains in-frame rearrangements with V and J assigned. A fraction of the clones does not appear; measured against another copy, unresolved V genes explain less than half of the discrepancy, and the remainder lacks a known reason. The sample table contains under 65,000 clones; only one count was recorded for about nine tenths of them. The ten largest clones take up about 0.6% of the sample.

In this chain, TRBV19 is recombined with TRBJ2-3, with no reliable assignment of the D segment. The TCR sequence derives from a female donor in good health, enrolled as a control in a pregnancy study. This specimen was CD4+ T cells from peripheral blood mononuclear cells, taken after pregnancy. Read as DNA, the sequence is TGTGCCAGTAGCACTATAACCTTACACACAGATACGCAGTATTTT. It codes for CASSTITLHTDTQYF. The variable domain in full, with residues beyond the CDR3 obtained from the reference TRBV19 and TRBJ2-3 genes, is DGGITQSPKYLFRKEGQNVTLSCEQNLNHDAMYWYRQDPGQGLRLIYYSQIVNDFQKGDIAEGYSVSREKKESFPLTVTSAQKNPTAFYLCASSTITLHTDTQYFGPGTRLTVL.